Below are 32 T cell receptor beta chains sequenced from a single sample in a study of early T cells in non-severe SARS-CoV-2 infection. TCRdb reprocessed the 5' RACE reads via MiXCR and lists one record per CDR3 protein. Here the sample spans some 110,000 distinct CDR3 sequences, approximately 15% being singletons. Material for sequencing was whole blood. The receptors here all came from an adult who was a healthcare worker with PCR-confirmed SARS-CoV-2 infection or an uninfected control (not recorded which).

V and J are TRBV3-1 and TRBJ2-5, with D perhaps matching TRBD2 (5 bases). Germline loops: CDR1 LGHDT, CDR2 YNNKEL (reference sequence). V lost 4 bases, J lost 3 bases, and 15 bases lay in between. The CDR3 spans 15 residues. The CDR3 here is CASSLSGSLKETQYF. CDR3 in DNA: TGTGCCAGCAGCCTGAGCGGATCTTTAAAAGAGACCCAGTACTTC.

Ten or more counts support this clonotype. V gene TRBV5-8 combines with J gene TRBJ2-3, with D perhaps matching TRBD1 (5 bases). Germline CDR1 SGHTS, CDR2 YDEGEE. V lost 4 bases to trimming and J lost 6 bases, with 18 bases between them. The CDR3 is 15 residues long. The CDR3 sequence is CASSTRGQVRDTQYF. CDR3 nucleotide sequence: TGTGCCAGCAGCACCAGAGGACAAGTCCGGGATACGCAGTATTTT.

There are a few counts of this clonotype. The chain combines TRBV27 with TRBJ2-7; 8 nucleotides agree with TRBD1. After removal of 6 bases from V and 4 bases from J, the junction contained 8 bases not matched to a gene. CDR1 is MNHEY, CDR2 SMNVEV, per germline (reference sequence). This CDR3 spans 14 amino acids. CDR3 in amino acids: CASRPSDRVYEQYF. DNA for the CDR3: TGTGCCAGCAGACCCTCGGACAGGGTATACGAGCAGTACTTC.

This clonotype has more than one count but fewer than ten. The J gene is TRBJ1-1, the V gene TRBV6-6; D is ambiguous. CDR3 length equals 14 residues. CDR1 and CDR2 (germline): MNHNY, SVGAGI (reference sequence). The V gene lost 0 bases and the J gene lost 7 bases, with 12 bases spanning the gap. The CDR3 nucleotides read TGTGCCAGCAGTTACTCGGGCGGAAGAGATGAAGCTTTCTTT. It specifies CASSYSGGRDEAFF.

This clonotype was counted between two and nine times. V gene TRBV30 combines with J gene TRBJ2-1, with a weak D call TRBD1 (6 bases). The CDR3 length is 13 residues. Germline loops: CDR1 GTSNPN, CDR2 SVGIG (reference sequence). Deletions cut 2 bases from V and 3 bases from J, with 8 bases between. Here the CDR3 reads CAWSTDSYNEQFF. The DNA for the CDR3 is TGTGCCTGGAGTACGGACAGCTACAATGAGCAGTTCTTC.

The V call is TRBV29-1, the J call TRBJ2-1; 8 nucleotides line up with TRBD1. V was pared by 4 bases and J by 9 bases, with 2 bases of the junction left unmatched. In germline, CDR1 is SQVTM, CDR2 ANQGSEA. The CDR3 covers 11 residues. The CDR3 sequence: CSVAQGGEQFF. The CDR3 coding sequence is TGCAGCGTTGCACAGGGGGGTGAGCAGTTCTTC.

The chain couples TRBV19 to TRBJ2-7; no clear D. The length of the CDR3 is 12 residues. Looked up from germline, CDR1 is LNHDA and CDR2 is SQIVND (reference sequence). The V end was cut by 3 bases, the J end by 4 bases, with 7 bases between. The CDR3: CASSMVGYEQYF. The DNA for the CDR3 is TGTGCCAGTAGTATGGTGGGGTACGAGCAGTACTTC.

The J gene is TRBJ1-1, the V gene TRBV12-3 or TRBV12-4; D is possibly TRBD1 (5 bases). The CDR3 spans 15 residues. Trimming stripped 7 bases from V and 3 bases from J, with 18 bases between. CDR3 region: CASTIRGLSYTEAFF. The CDR3 coding sequence is TGTGCCAGCACCATTAGGGGATTGAGTTACACTGAAGCTTTCTTT.

The chain employs TRBV5-4 and TRBJ2-1; the match to TRBD2 covers 11 bases. Germline loops: CDR1 SGHNT, CDR2 YYREEE (reference sequence). This CDR3 has 15 residues. With V trimmed by 5 bases and J by 5 bases, 6 bases remained unmatched. The CDR3 coding sequence is TGTGCCAGCAGTTCGACTAGCGGGGTCCACAATGAGCAGTTCTTC. It encodes CASSSTSGVHNEQFF.

This clonotype came up a few times. The chain recombines TRBV12-3 or TRBV12-4 with TRBJ2-7; D not certain. Trimming stripped 6 bases from V and 2 bases from J, with 8 bases between. The CDR3 consists of 12 residues. CDR3 amino acids: CASSSDPYEQYF. CDR3 in DNA: TGTGCCAGCAGCTCAGACCCCTACGAGCAGTACTTC.

This clonotype was seen more than once but under ten times. This chain links TRBV7-9 with TRBJ2-5; D tentatively reads TRBD1 or TRBD2 (5 bases each). The CDR3 consists of 14 residues. The germline V and J ends were trimmed by 3 bases and 4 bases, with 12 bases remaining between them. Per germline, CDR1 SEHNR and CDR2 FQNEAQ (reference sequence). DNA of the CDR3: TGTGCCAGCAGCTTTCTTTCGGGGCGAGAGACCCAGTACTTC. Its translation is CASSFLSGRETQYF.

This clonotype was seen a few times. This sequence joins TRBV29-1 and TRBJ2-1; TRBD1 is a possible D gene (6 bases). Trimming took off 8 bases at V and 0 bases at J, with 11 bases between the two ends. This CDR3 is 13 amino acids long. Germline V gene sequence: CDR1 SQVTM, CDR2 ANQGSEA. CDR3 protein: CSYGTSSYNEQFF. CDR3 nucleotides: TGCAGCTACGGGACAAGCTCCTACAATGAGCAGTTCTTC.

In this sample, this clonotype turned up a few times. This chain joins TRBV5-1 and TRBJ2-7, with D maybe TRBD2 (8 bases). Germline-derived CDR1 and CDR2 are SGHRS and YFSETQ. The CDR3 spans 16 residues. V gave up 5 bases and J gave up 7 bases, with 25 bases separating them. Written as DNA, the CDR3 is TGCGCCAGCAGTACCCCGGGGGGGACAGAGATCCGGGAGCAGTACTTC. The encoded protein is CASSTPGGTEIREQYF.

The CDR3: CASSQGLAGGIGEQFF. CDR3 in DNA: TGCGCCAGCAGCCAAGGTTTAGCGGGGGGGATTGGCGAGCAGTTCTTC. The chain is built from TRBV4-1 and TRBJ2-1, with TRBD2 identical over 11 bases. With 1 base clipped from V and 10 bases from J, the junction kept 9 bases outside the gene matches. Germline-derived CDR1 and CDR2 are MGHRA and YSYEKL. The CDR3 is 16 amino acids.

In this sample, this clonotype turned up a few times. This chain joins TRBV12-3 or TRBV12-4 and TRBJ2-1, with a possible D match to TRBD2 (6 bases). CDR3 length equals 14 residues. V lost 8 bases and J lost 5, with 16 bases in between. CDR3 residues: CASDFPGEDNEQFF. As DNA, the CDR3 is TGTGCCAGCGATTTTCCGGGGGAAGACAATGAGCAGTTCTTC.

The chain couples TRBV20-1 to TRBJ1-2; D is undetermined. Trimming left V 1 base short and J 6 bases short, with 6 bases between. From germline, CDR1 is DFQATT and CDR2 SNEGSKA (reference sequence). The CDR3 has 11 residues. The CDR3 region is CSARASNGYTF. CDR3 in DNA: TGCAGTGCTAGAGCCTCTAATGGCTACACCTTC.

The rearrangement links TRBV7-3 to TRBJ2-3; 9 positions agree with TRBD2. V lost 5 bases and J lost 5; bases outside the gene matches: 8. The CDR3 has 15 residues. The germline CDR1 and CDR2 sequences are SGHTA and FQGTGA. The CDR3 region is CASSESGGRLDTQYF. The CDR3 DNA reads TGTGCCAGCAGCGAGAGCGGGGGGCGATTAGATACGCAGTATTTT.

This chain links TRBV18 with TRBJ2-2; 7 bases line up with TRBD2. The germline V gene encodes CDR1 KGHSH and CDR2 LQKENI. The V segment lost 8 bases and the J segment 1 base; nucleotides outside the gene matches: 10. The CDR3 contains 16 residues. Here the CDR3 DNA reads TGTGCCAGCGGCCCCCGGCTAGCGGAGAACACCGGGGAGCTGTTTTTT. Translated: CASGPRLAENTGELFF.

V is TRBV5-4 and J is TRBJ2-3, with 12 positions matching TRBD2. The V segment lost 3 bases and the J segment 3 bases; nucleotides outside the gene matches: 8. CDR3 length: 17 amino acids. CDR1 and CDR2 from the germline V gene are SGHNT and YYREEE (reference sequence). The CDR3 loop is CASSSGLAGSPTDTQYF. DNA for the CDR3: TGTGCCAGCAGCTCCGGACTAGCGGGGAGCCCAACAGATACGCAGTATTTT.

The V gene is TRBV6-1, the J gene TRBJ2-3; no clear D. This CDR3 contains 15 residues. In germline, CDR1 is MNHNS, CDR2 SASEGT. With 0 bases removed from V and 4 bases from J, the gap between germline ends came to 11 bases. CDR3 DNA: TGTGCCAGCAGTGAAGCTTTAGGCCCCTCAGATACGCAGTATTTT. This encodes CASSEALGPSDTQYF.

The J gene is TRBJ1-1, the V gene TRBV11-2; D remains ambiguous. With 4 bases removed from V and 8 bases from J, the gap between germline ends came to 11 bases. This CDR3 is built from 12 residues. CDR1 is SGHAT and CDR2 is FQNNGV in the germline V gene. CDR3 in amino acids: CASSSGELEAFF. CDR3 DNA sequence: TGTGCCAGCAGCTCGGGAGAACTCGAAGCTTTCTTT.

This clonotype was found a few times. V gene TRBV7-3 combines with J gene TRBJ1-1, with D unresolved. Trimming cost V 4 bases and J 0 bases, with 9 bases left between them. There are 14 residues in the CDR3. Germline assignment: CDR1 SGHTA and CDR2 FQGTGA. CDR3 residues: CASSSDGLNTEAFF. DNA of the CDR3: TGTGCCAGCAGCTCCGACGGCTTGAACACTGAAGCTTTCTTT.

This clonotype was found a few times. V and J are TRBV7-3 and TRBJ2-2, with D perhaps TRBD1 (7 bases). CDR1 and CDR2 (germline): SGHTA, FQGTGA. The CDR3 is made up of 15 amino acids. V lost 4 bases and J lost 3, with 12 bases in between. CDR3 coding DNA: TGTGCCAGCAGCTCAGGGGGGCCAGACACCGGGGAGCTGTTTTTT. Translated: CASSSGGPDTGELFF. Drawing the rest from reference TRBV7-3 and TRBJ2-2, the complete variable domain is GAGVSQTPSNKVTEKGKYVELRCDPISGHTALYWYRQSLGQGPEFLIYFQGTGAADDSGLPNDRFFAVRPEGSVSTLKIQRTERGDSAVYLCASSSGGPDTGELFFGEGSRLTVL.

This clonotype came up many times. V and J are TRBV5-1 and TRBJ1-2; TRBD1 might be the D (6 bases). Trimming removed 2 bases from V and 1 base from J, with 9 bases in between. Germline CDR1 SGHRS, CDR2 YFSETQ. The CDR3 has 14 residues. The CDR3 DNA reads TGCGCCAGCAGCTTCGGACAGATTAACTATGGCTACACCTTC. Amino acids: CASSFGQINYGYTF.

This clonotype was seen a handful of times. The rearrangement joins TRBV20-1 to TRBJ1-2, with TRBD1 matching 9 bases. This CDR3 has 15 amino acids. V was clipped by 5 bases and J by 4 bases; unmatched bases: 11. Germline CDR1 reads DFQATT; CDR2 reads SNEGSKA (reference sequence). This CDR3 is CSAGPGTGSFYGYTF. The CDR3 bases are TGCAGTGCTGGGCCCGGGACAGGGTCGTTCTATGGCTACACCTTC.

The chain uses TRBV2 and TRBJ2-6; D gene uncertain. Germline CDR1 is SNHLY and CDR2 is FYNNEI. Trimming stripped 4 bases from V and 0 bases from J, with 7 bases between. The CDR3 sequence is 15 residues long. CDR3 protein: CASSGQLSGANVLTF. In DNA, the CDR3 is TGTGCCAGCAGTGGTCAGCTCTCTGGGGCCAACGTCCTGACTTTC.

This chain links TRBV20-1 with TRBJ2-2; 8 bases align to TRBD2. This CDR3 spans 19 amino acids. Trimming removed 3 bases from V and 3 bases from J; junction bases left unmatched: 18. CDR1 is DFQATT, CDR2 SNEGSKA, per germline (reference sequence). CDR3 sequence (DNA): TGCAGTGCTAGCGGCGGGAGGCCCCCCCTCGCCCCTTACACCGGGGAGCTGTTTTTT. Protein sequence: CSASGGRPPLAPYTGELFF.

This clonotype showed up many times. The chain joins TRBV7-3 to TRBJ2-3, with D uncertain. There are 15 residues in the CDR3. From germline, CDR1 is SGHTA and CDR2 FQGTGA. V was shortened by 2 bases and J by 6 bases, with 15 bases between the two germline ends. The CDR3 loop reads CASSLGGSSIDTQYF. Here the CDR3 DNA reads TGTGCCAGCAGCTTAGGTGGCAGTTCCATTGATACGCAGTATTTT. Based on the CDR3 plus reference TRBV7-3 and TRBJ2-3, the full variable domain is GAGVSQTPSNKVTEKGKYVELRCDPISGHTALYWYRQSLGQGPEFLIYFQGTGAADDSGLPNDRFFAVRPEGSVSTLKIQRTERGDSAVYLCASSLGGSSIDTQYFGPGTRLTVL.

This clonotype showed up just a few times. The V and J genes are TRBV20-1 and TRBJ2-2, with D maybe TRBD2 (5 bases). This CDR3 spans 15 amino acids. The germline V gene encodes CDR1 DFQATT and CDR2 SNEGSKA (reference sequence). V shed 3 bases and J shed 5 bases, with 16 bases lying between them. This CDR3 reads CSARSLREYTGELFF. In DNA, the CDR3 is TGCAGTGCTAGGTCGTTGAGGGAATATACCGGGGAGCTGTTTTTT.

This clonotype came up many times. V and J are TRBV30 and TRBJ2-5, with D unclear. CDR1 and CDR2 (germline): GTSNPN, SVGIG (reference sequence). There are 12 residues in the CDR3. With 1 base removed from V and 4 bases from J, the gap between germline ends came to 7 bases. The CDR3 here is CAWSDIVETQYF. The CDR3 DNA sequence: TGTGCCTGGAGTGATATTGTAGAGACCCAGTACTTC.

This clonotype turned up a few times. The rearrangement joins TRBV5-1 to TRBJ1-5; D unclear. Trimming removed 2 bases at V and 3 bases at J, with 12 bases between. The length of the CDR3 is 15 residues. Germline CDR1 is SGHRS and CDR2 is YFSETQ. CDR3 sequence: CASSFGGQANQPQHF. The CDR3 nucleotides are TGCGCCAGCAGCTTCGGAGGGCAGGCCAATCAGCCCCAGCATTTT.

This clonotype was detected only a few times. This chain uses TRBV5-1 with TRBJ2-1; D is unclear. The CDR3 runs to 14 residues. V was shortened by 1 base and J by 8 bases, with 13 bases between the two germline ends. Germline V gene sequence: CDR1 SGHRS, CDR2 YFSETQ. CDR3 amino acids: CASSLFGSLDEQFF. DNA of the CDR3: TGCGCCAGCAGCTTGTTTGGCAGCTTAGATGAGCAGTTCTTC.